The clone carrying this TCR beta chain was recorded a few times. Antigen: not known. CD4+ cells were split into CD45RA+ naive and CD45RA-negative memory subsets. These data come from a study of shared clonotypes between healthy human individuals. Study-level results: Relative to clonotypes present in all four donors, those not shared had lower generation probabilities. In general, naive subsets displayed greater estimated richness than memory subsets did.

The sorted-subset replicate PCRs were given 200 ng DNA, which is approximately 30,000 T cell genomes. Libraries were prepared by immunoSEQ multiplex PCR; TCRdb keeps only in-frame clonotypes and omits some of them. The sample holds about 2.4 million clones, 93% seen once. This TCR was recovered from a man aged 18 to 35 in good health. Some clones in this sample may be carry-over from other donors' samples. The sample consisted of naive CD4+ T cells from PBMCs. Specified subset: CD45RA+ positively selected.

The CDR3 DNA reads TGTGCCAGCAGTGAACCGGGCGAGCAGTACTTC. Its protein is CASSEPGEQYF. The genes are TRBV2 and TRBJ2-7; D is unresolved. The V and J ends lost 2 bases and 6 bases respectively, with 5 bases between them. The CDR3 consists of 11 residues. Germline CDR1 is SNHLY and CDR2 is FYNNEI.